Sequencing of this TCR beta chain was carried out in a study of blood T cell repertoires in COVID-19. As for the study in general: COVID-19 samples from acute and convalescent phases originated in the United States, Italy and Spain. Sample material is recorded as cDNA or gDNA derived from T cells, B-cell-depleted T cells, or PBMCs.

Authors' processing steps: Cell counts per sample came from amplifying reference gene primers. TCRdb's copy holds only in-frame clones and misses some; the assay was immunoSEQ multiplex PCR. V and J calls and clone size are those listed in that table; D and trimming were worked out from the DNA. The sample has roughly 120,000 clones, around 88% seen once. V was pared by 2 bases and J by 6 bases, with 25 bases between. The CDR3 has 18 residues. Germline-derived CDR1 and CDR2 are SEHNR and FQNEAQ (reference sequence). The chain joins TRBV7-9 to TRBJ1-2, with TRBD1 as a possible D gene (5 bases). Sample: peripheral blood. The clonotype originates from a human donor in a cohort sampled during active COVID-19. CDR3 region: CASSLIWPGTRGLDGYTF. The CDR3, as DNA: TGTGCCAGCAGCTTAATATGGCCCGGGACGAGGGGACTTGATGGCTACACCTTC. The whole variable domain, filled in from reference TRBV7-9 and TRBJ1-2, reads DTGVSQNPRHKITKRGQNVTFRCDPISEHNRLYWYRQTLGQGPEFLTYFQNEAQLEKSRLLSDRFSAERPKGSFSTLEIQRTEQGDSAMYLCASSLIWPGTRGLDGYTFGSGTRLTVV.